Listed below are T cell receptor beta chains from one sample, sequenced in a study of cytomegalovirus exposure and HLA in healthy donors. Sequencing was performed with immunoSEQ multiplex PCR; in TCRdb, only in-frame clones are kept and a portion is missing. Of 150,000 to 200,000 clones in the sample, roughly 80% are singletons; the top ten hold more than 4%. Sequenced input: PBMCs. Receptors originate from a man aged 40-49 years in good health and CMV-seronegative. Each CDR3 is given without its conserved first and last residue. Each record gives: V gene, clone size, CDR3 protein. Some rows mark clone size as missing; the rest say once, few, many or name a class of expanded clone.

TRBV5-5,-,ASSFQVGGETQY
TRBV5-4,-,ASSSATGSGSPLH
TRBV5-1,-,ASSLDGTGKIGANVLT
TRBV11-2,-,ASSWAGGDEQY
TRBV11-2,-,ASSLRALAIQETQY
TRBV9,-,ASSVATLGDTGELF
TRBV5-1,-,ASSELGGSTDTQY
TRBV29-1,-,SMDGTGGAGYT
TRBV11-2,-,ASSLVRGRDTYEQY
TRBV6-1,-,ASSVFRLAGADTDTQY
TRBV15,-,ATSRDNSVGEKLF
TRBV5-5,few,ASSLTGTGNGYT
TRBV6-1,-,ASSSPGTAYGYT
TRBV20-1,-,SARDYPAQY
TRBV7-8,-,ASSLAPGMDYT
TRBV5-4,-,ASSLQGSYEQY
TRBV6-6,-,ASSYTDRDQQY
TRBV2,-,ASSESLAENIQY
TRBV6-6,-,ASTGASGVSYNEQF
TRBV11-3,few,ASSLGDRARTDTQY
TRBV5-1,once,ASSPAWADPETQY
TRBV11-2,-,ASSLRRDTEAF
TRBV5-6,-,ASSYGQGPYEQY
TRBV5-1,-,ASSGPRGVTYEQY
TRBV5-1,few,ASSPLPSPSDTQY
TRBV6-1,-,ASSEGRGKTQY